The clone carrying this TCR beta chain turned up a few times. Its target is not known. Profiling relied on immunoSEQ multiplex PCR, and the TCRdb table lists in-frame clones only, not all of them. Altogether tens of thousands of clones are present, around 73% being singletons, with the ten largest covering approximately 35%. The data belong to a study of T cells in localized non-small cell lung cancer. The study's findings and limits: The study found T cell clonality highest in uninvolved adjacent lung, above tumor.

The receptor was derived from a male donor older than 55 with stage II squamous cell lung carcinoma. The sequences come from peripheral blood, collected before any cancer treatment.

The CDR3 bases are TGTGCCAGCAGTTTAAAAGGGGACCCCGCTAGGGGAGGCTACACCTTC. The encoded protein is CASSLKGDPARGGYTF. This sequence joins TRBV27 and TRBJ1-2; D might be TRBD1 (5 bases). The CDR3 has 16 amino acids. CDR1 MNHEY and CDR2 SMNVEV come from the germline V gene (reference sequence). V was trimmed by 2 bases and J by 8 bases, leaving 21 bases between them.